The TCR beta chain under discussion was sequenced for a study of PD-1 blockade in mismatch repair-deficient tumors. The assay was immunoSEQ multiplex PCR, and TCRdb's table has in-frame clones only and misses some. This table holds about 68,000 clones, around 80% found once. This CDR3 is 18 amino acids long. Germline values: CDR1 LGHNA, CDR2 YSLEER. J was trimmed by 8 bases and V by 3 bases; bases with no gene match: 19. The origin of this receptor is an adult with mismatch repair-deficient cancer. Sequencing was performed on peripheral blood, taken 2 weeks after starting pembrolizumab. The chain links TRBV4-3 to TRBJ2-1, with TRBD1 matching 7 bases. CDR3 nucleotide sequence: TGCGCCAGCAGCCACCAGGGGGTGGGTAGTAGCCAAGGCTATGAGCAGTTCTTC. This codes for CASSHQGVGSSQGYEQFF.